The sequence of this TCR beta chain was determined in a study of blood T cell repertoires in COVID-19. Clones were sequenced by immunoSEQ multiplex PCR, and TCRdb holds only the in-frame ones, with some missing. The table has around 190,000 clones, more than 75% seen once. J lost 3 bases, V lost 0 bases, and 2 bases had no gene match. CDR1 and CDR2 (germline): SGDLS, YYNGEE. This CDR3 spans 15 amino acids. Sequenced input: PBMCs or T cells enriched from blood (not recorded which). The clonotype originates from a man in his forties with acute COVID-19. The chain has TRBV9 and TRBJ2-2, with TRBD1 matching over 7 bases. Written as DNA, the CDR3 is TGTGCCAGCAGCGTAGGGCAGGGGGACACCGGGGAGCTGTTTTTT. Its translation: CASSVGQGDTGELFF.